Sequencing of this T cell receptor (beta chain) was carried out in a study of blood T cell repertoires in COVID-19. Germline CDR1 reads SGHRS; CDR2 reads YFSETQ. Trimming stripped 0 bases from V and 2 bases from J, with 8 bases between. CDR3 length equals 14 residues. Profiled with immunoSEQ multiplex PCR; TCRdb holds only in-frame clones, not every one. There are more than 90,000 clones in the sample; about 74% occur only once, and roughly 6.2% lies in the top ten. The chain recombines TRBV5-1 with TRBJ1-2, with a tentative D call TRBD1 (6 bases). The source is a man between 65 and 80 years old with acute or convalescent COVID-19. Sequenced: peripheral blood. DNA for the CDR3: TGCGCCAGCAGCTTGGGACAGGCAAACTATGGCTACACCTTC. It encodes CASSLGQANYGYTF.